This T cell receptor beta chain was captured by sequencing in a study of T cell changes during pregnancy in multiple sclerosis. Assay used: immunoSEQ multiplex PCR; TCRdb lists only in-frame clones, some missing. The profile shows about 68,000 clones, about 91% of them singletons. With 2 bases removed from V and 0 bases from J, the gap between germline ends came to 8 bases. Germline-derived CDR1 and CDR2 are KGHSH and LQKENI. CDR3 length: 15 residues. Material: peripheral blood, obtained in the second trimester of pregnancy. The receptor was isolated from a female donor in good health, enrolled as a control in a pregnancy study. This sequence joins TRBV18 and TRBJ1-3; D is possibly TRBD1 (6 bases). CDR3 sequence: CASSPDRSSGNTIYF. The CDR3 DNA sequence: TGTGCCAGCTCACCAGACAGGAGCTCTGGAAACACCATATATTTT.